The 21 T cell receptor beta chains listed next were all sequenced from one sample in a study of blood T cell repertoires in COVID-19. Sequencing used immunoSEQ multiplex PCR; TCRdb keeps in-frame clones, though not all of them. This repertoire shows some 210,000 clones, about 93% found once; its top ten account for around 0.84%. The sample comprised peripheral blood. The receptors derive from a man between 60 and 75 years old with COVID-19, enrolled during active disease.

CDR3 in amino acids: CASSQDGGQVTYEQYF. As DNA, the CDR3 is TGTGCCAGCAGCCAAGATGGGGGACAGGTAACCTACGAGCAGTACTTC. The chain has TRBV3-1 (or the pseudogene TRBV3-2) and TRBJ2-7; 8 nucleotides match TRBD1. CDR1 is LGHDT, CDR2 YNNKEL, per germline (reference sequence). The V and J ends lost 0 bases and 2 bases, in that order; junction bases with no gene match: 6. The CDR3 runs to 16 residues.

This chain uses TRBV5-4 with TRBJ2-2; a possible D gene is TRBD1 (6 bases). V gave up 4 bases and J gave up 6 bases, with 22 bases separating them. The germline gives CDR1 SGHNT, CDR2 YYREEE (reference sequence). This CDR3 has 17 residues. CDR3 in DNA: TGTGCCAGCAGCCGACGGAACAGAGACAGGTTTTCCGGGGAGCTGTTTTTT. This gives the protein CASSRRNRDRFSGELFF.

This chain connects TRBV6-5 to TRBJ2-1, with TRBD1 matching 8 bases. The CDR3 is 15 amino acids. CDR1 is MNHEY, CDR2 SVGAGI, per germline. Losses at the gene ends were 6 bases for V and 5 bases for J; bases not matched to a gene: 9. The CDR3 spells CASSYDRGYHNEQFF. As DNA, the CDR3 is TGTGCCAGCAGCTACGACAGGGGTTACCACAATGAGCAGTTCTTC.

The genes are TRBV7-2 and TRBJ2-7; D not resolved. The length of the CDR3 is 13 residues. Germline assignment: CDR1 SGHTA and CDR2 FQGNSA. Between the trimmed V and J ends, which lost 3 bases and 3 bases, there was a span of 9 bases. The DNA of the CDR3 is TGTGCCAGCAGCTTGCTAGATGGCTACGAGCAGTACTTC. This codes for CASSLLDGYEQYF.

The chain is built from TRBV5-8 and TRBJ1-6; 10 bases line up with TRBD1. In germline, CDR1 is SGHTS, CDR2 YDEGEE. The J segment lost 7 bases and the V segment lost 4 bases, leaving 8 bases of the junction unmatched. CDR3 length: 16 amino acids. CDR3 region: CASSLGQGLWNSPLHF. In DNA form, the CDR3 reads TGTGCCAGCAGCCTGGGACAGGGGCTCTGGAATTCACCCCTCCACTTT.

The chain joins TRBV30 to TRBJ1-6; 8 nucleotides match TRBD1. The junction had 8 bases not matched to a gene; V was cut back by 1 base and J by 9 bases. In germline, CDR1 is GTSNPN, CDR2 SVGIG (reference sequence). This CDR3 is 15 amino acids long. Here the CDR3 reads CAWSARDRRSSPLHF. CDR3 bases: TGTGCCTGGAGTGCGCGGGACAGGCGGTCTTCACCCCTCCACTTT.

J is TRBJ1-1 and V is TRBV6-5, with a possible D match to TRBD1 (5 bases). V was trimmed by 2 bases and J by 8 bases, leaving 18 bases between them. The germline gives CDR1 MNHEY, CDR2 SVGAGI. The CDR3 is 15 amino acids. The CDR3 region is CASSYALGQEGEAFF. The DNA of the CDR3 is TGTGCCAGCAGTTACGCGCTAGGGCAGGAGGGGGAAGCTTTCTTT.

The rearrangement uses TRBV28 and TRBJ1-5; no definite D call. Looked up from germline, CDR1 is MDHEN and CDR2 is SYDVKM. The CDR3 has 15 amino acids. The V end was cut by 5 bases, the J end by 15 bases, with 26 bases between. The CDR3 is CASSPLILRGAFLHF. The CDR3 region has the DNA TGTGCCAGCAGTCCCCTCATCCTCCGGGGAGCTTTTTTGCATTTT.

With respect to this clone: This CDR3 is also generated by other DNA sequences in the sample. The rearrangement links TRBV6-5 to TRBJ2-1; TRBD1 agrees at 11 bases. Germline assignment: CDR1 MNHEY and CDR2 SVGAGI. This CDR3 comprises 14 residues. V shed 2 bases, J shed 10 bases, and the junction held 4 bases outside the gene matches. The DNA for the CDR3 is TGTGCCAGCAGTTACACTGGACAGGGGGCAGAGCAGTTCTTC. This encodes CASSYTGQGAEQFF.

CDR3 sequence (DNA): TGTGCCAGCAGCCAACCGGACATGCGGACTGAAGCTTTCTTT. As protein: CASSQPDMRTEAFF. The rearrangement uses TRBV3-1 (or the pseudogene TRBV3-2) and TRBJ1-1, with a tentative D call TRBD1 (5 bases). The germline gives CDR1 LGHDT, CDR2 YNNKEL (reference sequence). V gave up 2 bases and J gave up 5 bases, with 12 bases separating them. The CDR3 has 14 residues.

This sequence joins TRBV10-3 and TRBJ2-2; 9 nucleotides align to TRBD1. This CDR3 is built from 15 residues. The trim removed 6 bases at V and 6 bases at J, leaving 8 bases unmatched. CDR1 and CDR2 (germline): ENHRY, SYGVKD. The DNA for the CDR3 is TGTGCCATCAGGGTGGGACAGGGAAGTCCCGGGGAGCTGTTTTTT. It specifies CAIRVGQGSPGELFF.

The chain uses TRBV7-2 and TRBJ2-3, with 7 bases fitting TRBD2. The CDR3 covers 16 residues. The germline CDR1 and CDR2 sequences are SGHTA and FQGNSA. With 1 base clipped from V and 5 bases from J, the junction kept 9 bases outside the gene matches. The CDR3 protein is CASSLELAGSLDTQYF. The CDR3 coding sequence is TGTGCCAGCAGCTTAGAATTAGCGGGTTCACTAGATACGCAGTATTTT.

The gene calls are TRBV7-6 and TRBJ2-1; D perhaps matches TRBD2 (6 bases). Germline values: CDR1 SGHVS, CDR2 FNYEAQ. V was pared by 5 bases and J by 5 bases, with 16 bases between. CDR3 length: 15 amino acids. The chain's CDR3 is CASSRPGLTNNEQFF. The CDR3 DNA reads as TGTGCCAGCAGCCGTCCGGGACTCACTAACAATGAGCAGTTCTTC.

The chain has TRBV2 and TRBJ2-7; D gene uncertain. This CDR3 region has 10 residues. The germline V gene has CDR1 SNHLY and CDR2 FYNNEI. V lost 5 bases, J lost 5 bases, and 4 bases lay in between. Written as DNA, the CDR3 is TGTGCCAGCAGTCTAAACGAGCAGTACTTC. This gives the protein CASSLNEQYF.

The V and J genes are TRBV4-3 and TRBJ2-3; TRBD2 matches 11 bases. The CDR3 is made up of 16 amino acids. Trimming removed 2 bases from V and 2 bases from J; junction bases left unmatched: 3. Looked up from germline, CDR1 is LGHNA and CDR2 is YSLEER. This chain's CDR3 is CASSQTTSGVTDTQYF. The CDR3 nucleotides are TGCGCCAGCAGCCAAACGACTAGCGGGGTCACAGATACGCAGTATTTT.

The rearrangement uses TRBV6-2 or TRBV6-3 and TRBJ1-2; D is unclear. V was cut by 3 bases and J by 4 bases, with 9 bases left in between. CDR3 length: 13 amino acids. Per the germline V gene, CDR1 is MNHEY and CDR2 is SVGEGT. CDR3 bases: TGTGCCAGCAGTTATTCTAGCAGCTATGGCTACACCTTC. Translated, it gives CASSYSSSYGYTF.

V is TRBV5-1 and J is TRBJ2-2, with 7 bases matching TRBD2. The CDR3 covers 16 residues. Per germline, CDR1 SGHRS and CDR2 YFSETQ. V trimming: 4 bases; J trimming: 3 bases; junction bases outside the gene matches: 9. In DNA form, the CDR3 reads TGCGCCAGCAGCGGAGCGGGATTGGGGTACACCGGGGAGCTGTTTTTT. Its translation: CASSGAGLGYTGELFF.

This clone appeared once. The V and J genes are TRBV3-1 (or the pseudogene TRBV3-2) and TRBJ2-7; 7 bases fit TRBD2. Germline V lookup: CDR1 LGHDT, CDR2 YNNKEL (reference sequence). The length of the CDR3 is 14 residues. After removal of 4 bases from V and 4 bases from J, the junction contained 7 bases not matched to a gene. CDR3 loop: CASSLGGGVYEQYF. The CDR3 region has the DNA TGTGCCAGCAGCCTCGGGGGAGGGGTGTACGAGCAGTACTTC.

The rearrangement joins TRBV7-9 to TRBJ1-3; possible D gene TRBD1, 5 bases. CDR1 and CDR2 (germline): SEHNR, FQNEAQ (reference sequence). The CDR3 has 15 amino acids. The germline V and J ends were trimmed by 1 base and 3 bases, with 10 bases remaining between them. CDR3 sequence (DNA): TGTGCCAGCAGCTTAGGAGACAGAGGTGGAAACACCATATATTTT. It yields the protein CASSLGDRGGNTIYF.

This rearrangement joins TRBV2 to TRBJ2-1; TRBD2 matches 7 bases. Germline loops: CDR1 SNHLY, CDR2 FYNNEI. The CDR3 is 16 amino acids. Losses at the gene ends were 5 bases for V and 4 bases for J; bases not matched to a gene: 11. CDR3 protein: CASSSRGGVEYNEQFF. The CDR3 bases are TGTGCCAGCAGTAGCCGGGGAGGGGTTGAGTACAATGAGCAGTTCTTC.

This clone came up once. V gene TRBV5-1 combines with J gene TRBJ1-5, with 10 bases fitting TRBD1. CDR3 length: 17 residues. The germline CDR1 and CDR2 sequences are SGHRS and YFSETQ. The J segment lost 0 bases and the V segment lost 2 bases, leaving 5 bases of the junction unmatched. The CDR3 loop reads CASSLTGTGDSNQPQHF. CDR3 coding DNA: TGCGCCAGCAGCTTAACCGGGACAGGGGATAGCAATCAGCCCCAGCATTTT.